This T cell receptor beta chain originates from a study of blood T cell repertoires in COVID-19. Study overall: Sites across the United States, Italy and Spain contributed samples from acute and convalescent COVID-19. PBMCs, B-cell-depleted T cells, or T cells provided the cDNA or gDNA that made up the material.

CDR3 length: 15 residues. V lost 6 bases, J lost 0 bases, and 12 bases lay in between. Germline loops: CDR1 ENHRY, CDR2 SYGVKD. Methods used by the authors: Estimated nucleated cell counts came from reference gene primer amplification. Using immunoSEQ multiplex PCR, the repertoire was profiled, and TCRdb retains in-frame clones only, with some absent. That table supplies the V and J calls and clone size; D and trimming were determined from the DNA. Of about 380,000 clones listed, roughly four fifths are singletons. This clonotype originated in a human donor with acute or convalescent COVID-19. The donor label of this sample is uncertain. The chain has TRBV10-3 and TRBJ1-3, with D unclear. Sequences were obtained from peripheral blood. The CDR3 region is CAIRKDGGSGNTIYF. The CDR3 nucleotides are TGTGCCATCAGGAAAGACGGAGGCTCTGGAAACACCATATATTTT.